This T cell receptor beta chain stems from a study of vaccination effects on CD4 cells after COVID-19. V shed 0 bases and J shed 0 bases, with 3 bases lying between them. Germline CDR1 is SGHRS and CDR2 is YFSETQ. The CDR3 loop spans 13 amino acids. An approximately 10-day culture period preceded the isolation of CD4+ T cells. This clone was seen only once. The antigen is not known. Only in-frame clones appear in the TCRdb table, and some are missing; sequencing was by immunoSEQ multiplex PCR. The sample shows 50,000 to 70,000 clones, approximately 72% of them seen only once. Sequencing was performed on CD4+ T cells from PBMCs cultured without peptide, taken before COVID-19 vaccination. The V call is TRBV5-1, the J call TRBJ1-1; D is ambiguous. This TCR came from a human donor who had a prior SARS-CoV-2 infection. CDR3 sequence (DNA): TGCGCCAGCAGCTTGGCAGTGAACACTGAAGCTTTCTTT. Its translation: CASSLAVNTEAFF.